These 27 T cell receptor beta chains share one sample of origin, sequenced in a study of T-cell reconstitution after alpha-beta-depleted transplantation in children. It was with unique molecular identifiers that the TCRbeta library was prepared. TCRdb fed the PCR reads into MiXCR, producing one record per CDR3 protein. The table shows around 500,000 distinct CDR3 sequences, with under 30% occurring only once. This specimen consisted of PBMCs, mostly from graft donor cells, obtained 360 days after TCRalphabeta/CD19-depleted stem cell transplant. The receptors were sampled from a boy less than two years old who had a stem cell transplant for acute myeloid leukemia, so the T cells may come from the graft donor.

V usage is TRBV7-2 and J usage is TRBJ2-1; unclear D gene. This CDR3 is 15 amino acids long. CDR1 SGHTA and CDR2 FQGNSA come from the germline V gene. V was shortened by 2 bases and J by 3 bases, with 11 bases between the two germline ends. CDR3 region: CASSLNGYDYNEQFF. The CDR3 DNA reads as TGTGCCAGCAGCTTAAACGGGTACGACTACAATGAGCAGTTCTTC. Complete variable domain (other parts from reference TRBV7-2 and TRBJ2-1): GAGVSQSPSNKVTEKGKDVELRCDPISGHTALYWYRQSLGQGLEFLIYFQGNSAPDKSGLPSDRFSAERTGGSVSTLTIQRTQQEDSAVYLCASSLNGYDYNEQFFGPGTRLTVL.

The chain uses TRBV28 and TRBJ2-5; D might be TRBD1 (6 bases). V was cut by 5 bases and J by 5 bases, with 21 bases left in between. Germline assignment: CDR1 MDHEN and CDR2 SYDVKM. The CDR3 covers 16 residues. CDR3 loop: CASSTLFRGDGETQYF. The CDR3 nucleotides are TGTGCCAGCAGTACCCTATTCAGGGGCGATGGGGAGACCCAGTACTTC.

For the CDR3, the DNA is TGCAGCGTTCCGGATGGGGAACCGGGTACCTACGAGCAGTACGTC. It translates to CSVPDGEPGTYEQYV. The V and J genes are TRBV29-1 and TRBJ2-7, with D unclear. The CDR3 consists of 15 residues. V lost 5 bases and J 2 bases, leaving 19 bases between the germline ends. The germline V gene encodes CDR1 SQVTM and CDR2 ANQGSEA.

In regard to this clonotype: No conserved phenylalanine or tryptophan is present at the end of the CDR3, so a read error is the likely explanation. The chain recombines TRBV20-1 with TRBJ1-6; no clear D gene. Trimming removed 0 bases from V and 0 bases from J, with 9 bases in between. Germline lookup yields CDR1 DFQATT and CDR2 SNEGSKA (reference sequence). The CDR3 covers 16 residues. The DNA of the CDR3 is TGCAGTGCTAGAGATCAGCATAGCTCCTATAATTCACCCCTCCACTCT. Residues: CSARDQHSSYNSPLHS.

This clonotype showed up many times. V gene TRBV20-1 combines with J gene TRBJ1-4; perhaps TRBD1 as D (6 bases). The V gene's germline CDR1 is DFQATT and CDR2 SNEGSKA (reference sequence). The CDR3 extends over 14 amino acids. V was clipped by 5 bases and J by 0 bases, with 10 bases between them. As DNA, the CDR3 is TGCAGTGCTCGGGACATCGCAACTAATGAAAAACTGTTTTTT. Residues: CSARDIATNEKLFF.

In this sample, this clonotype turned up a few times. J is TRBJ2-4 and V is TRBV12-3 or TRBV12-4; tentatively, D is TRBD2 (6 bases). Between the trimmed V and J ends, which lost 3 bases and 1 base, there was a span of 16 bases. CDR3 length: 17 residues. The CDR3 DNA sequence: TGTGCCAGCAGTTTCTCAGCAGAAGGGAGGGCCAAAAACATTCAGTACTTC. Amino acid sequence: CASSFSAEGRAKNIQYF.

This clonotype has only a few counts. This rearrangement joins TRBV20-1 to TRBJ2-1; D not resolved. Germline V gene sequence: CDR1 DFQATT, CDR2 SNEGSKA (reference sequence). The CDR3 is 10 amino acids. The ends were cut back, 7 bases at V and 3 bases at J, with 4 bases in the middle. CDR3 in DNA: TGCAGTGGAAGCTACAATGAGCAGTTCTTC. Protein: CSGSYNEQFF.

The chain has TRBV7-2 and TRBJ2-7, with D unresolved. This CDR3 region has 15 residues. Germline V lookup: CDR1 SGHTA, CDR2 FQGNSA. Trimming stripped 2 bases from V and 0 bases from J, with 11 bases between. The CDR3 nucleotides read TGTGCCAGCAGCTTACAATTCATCAGCTCCTACGAGCAGTACTTC. This translates into CASSLQFISSYEQYF. The variable domain in full, completed from reference TRBV7-2 and TRBJ2-7, reads GAGVSQSPSNKVTEKGKDVELRCDPISGHTALYWYRQSLGQGLEFLIYFQGNSAPDKSGLPSDRFSAERTGGSVSTLTIQRTQQEDSAVYLCASSLQFISSYEQYFGPGTRLTVT.

The chain carries TRBV7-7 and TRBJ2-5, with 8 positions matching TRBD1. CDR3 length: 14 residues. Germline V gene lookup returns CDR1 SSHAT and CDR2 FNYEAQ (reference sequence). The junction had 7 bases not matched to a gene; V was cut back by 6 bases and J by 4 bases. CDR3 sequence (DNA): TGTGCCAGCAGTCCGACCGACAGGGGAGAGACCCAGTACTTC. As protein: CASSPTDRGETQYF.

This clonotype appeared many times. The rearrangement uses TRBV6-1 and TRBJ2-3; unclear D gene. The CDR3 sequence is 14 residues long. Germline V gene sequence: CDR1 MNHNS, CDR2 SASEGT. The germline V and J ends were trimmed by 6 bases and 1 base, with 11 bases remaining between them. The CDR3 is CASRHYRGTDTQYF. In DNA, the CDR3 is TGTGCCAGCAGGCACTACCGGGGCACAGATACGCAGTATTTT.

The chain couples TRBV7-9 to TRBJ2-1, with D perhaps matching TRBD2 (6 bases). Trimming left V 5 bases short and J 9 bases short, with 17 bases between. The CDR3 is 14 residues long. Germline V gives CDR1 SEHNR, CDR2 FQNEAQ (reference sequence). The CDR3 DNA follows: TGTGCCAGCAGCCGCGCCGGGACTCCCATTGAGCAGTTCTTC. It encodes CASSRAGTPIEQFF.

This clonotype has only a few counts. V gene TRBV10-3 combines with J gene TRBJ2-5; weak D call: TRBD1 (5 bases). This CDR3 is built from 12 residues. V was pared by 5 bases and J by 2 bases, with 6 bases between. The V gene's germline CDR1 is ENHRY and CDR2 SYGVKD. The CDR3 is CAISQGQETQYF. The CDR3 nucleotides are TGTGCCATCAGTCAGGGACAAGAGACCCAGTACTTC.

The chain is built from TRBV4-2 and TRBJ2-3; TRBD2 agrees at 7 bases. The CDR3 sequence is 15 residues long. With V trimmed by 3 bases and J by 1 base, 4 bases remained unmatched. CDR1 LGHNA and CDR2 YNFKEQ come from the germline V gene. The CDR3 coding sequence is TGTGCCAGCAGCCAGGGTGGGAGGGGCACAGATACGCAGTATTTT. It codes for CASSQGGRGTDTQYF.

This clonotype was seen repeatedly, ten times or more. This chain links TRBV12-3 or TRBV12-4 with TRBJ2-7, with D tentatively TRBD1 or TRBD2 (6 bases each). The CDR3 length is 12 residues. V was pared by 6 bases and J by 6 bases, with 12 bases between. The chain's CDR3 is CASRQGGGEQYF. The CDR3 DNA sequence: TGTGCCAGCAGACAGGGAGGAGGCGAGCAGTACTTC.

This clonotype was observed many times. As DNA, the CDR3 is TGTGCCAGCATTTCCGGACAGGGCTTCGAGCAGTACTTC. It yields the protein CASISGQGFEQYF. The chain employs TRBV28 and TRBJ2-7, with 8 bases fitting TRBD1. Per the germline V gene, CDR1 is MDHEN and CDR2 is SYDVKM. Germline trimming cut 7 bases from V and 6 bases from J; bases unmatched to any gene: 8. This CDR3 contains 13 residues. Supplemented by reference TRBV28 and TRBJ2-7, the full variable domain reads DVKVTQSSRYLVKRTGEKVFLECVQDMDHENMFWYRQDPGLGLRLIYFSYDVKMKEKGDIPEGYSVSREKKERFSLILESASTNQTSMYLCASISGQGFEQYFGPGTRLTVT.

This clonotype was detected a few times. The CDR3 spells CASSFSPGETDTQYF. In DNA, the CDR3 is TGTGCCAGCAGCTTCTCTCCGGGGGAGACAGATACGCAGTATTTT. The chain carries TRBV7-3 and TRBJ2-3; tentative D call: TRBD2 (6 bases). The V gene's germline CDR1 is SGHTA and CDR2 FQGTGA. The CDR3 has 15 residues. Trimming left V 3 bases short and J 3 bases short, with 13 bases between.

This clonotype showed up just once. The rearrangement uses TRBV5-1 and TRBJ2-1; 7 nucleotides match TRBD1. The CDR3 contains 15 residues. Germline CDR1 SGHRS, CDR2 YFSETQ. V gave up 4 bases and J gave up 4 bases; unmatched junction bases: 8. The CDR3 nucleotides are TGCGCCAGCAGCCCGACAGGGTCAGGGTACAATGAGCAGTTCTTC. Translation gives CASSPTGSGYNEQFF.

In this sample, this clonotype turned up many times. The gene calls are TRBV12-3 or TRBV12-4 and TRBJ2-1; D tentatively reads TRBD1 or TRBD2 (5 bases each). This CDR3 region has 14 residues. V lost 10 bases and J lost 0, with 13 bases in between. The CDR3 coding sequence is TGTGCCACCCAAGAGGGGAGCTCCTACAATGAGCAGTTCTTC. It encodes CATQEGSSYNEQFF.

This clonotype has at least ten counts. J is TRBJ1-4 and V is TRBV6-5; no firm D call. Trimming took 2 bases from V and 5 from J, leaving 12 bases between them. Looked up from germline, CDR1 is MNHEY and CDR2 is SVGAGI. The CDR3 extends over 15 amino acids. This CDR3 reads CASSYLGSGNEKLFF. The CDR3, as DNA: TGTGCCAGCAGTTACCTGGGATCCGGCAATGAAAAACTGTTTTTT.

This chain joins TRBV5-1 and TRBJ1-5, with 9 bases lining up with TRBD1. Germline loops: CDR1 SGHRS, CDR2 YFSETQ. The junction had 2 bases not matched to a gene; V was cut back by 0 bases and J by 7 bases. The CDR3 consists of 14 residues. As DNA, the CDR3 is TGCGCCAGCAGCTTGGGACAGGGGGAACAGCCCCAGCATTTT. Translating it yields CASSLGQGEQPQHF.

This clonotype was counted at least ten times. The chain carries TRBV6-2 or TRBV6-3 and TRBJ2-3, with D hard to call. Trimming removed 8 bases from V and 5 bases from J, with 5 bases in between. Germline assignment: CDR1 MNHEY and CDR2 SVGEGT. This CDR3 comprises 10 residues. The DNA for the CDR3 is TGTGCCAGCCTGGGAGATACGCAGTATTTT. Its protein is CASLGDTQYF.

The CDR3: CASTALLNTEAFF. The CDR3, as DNA: TGCGCCAGCACCGCCCTCTTGAACACTGAAGCTTTCTTT. V and J are TRBV10-2 and TRBJ1-1; D unclear. The germline V and J ends were trimmed by 7 bases and 0 bases, with 9 bases remaining between them. This CDR3 has 13 residues. Germline V gene lookup returns CDR1 WSHSY and CDR2 SAAADI.

This clonotype was observed many times. This chain joins TRBV28 and TRBJ1-2, with D maybe TRBD1 (5 bases). Germline V gene lookup returns CDR1 MDHEN and CDR2 SYDVKM. Trimming left V 2 bases short and J 8 bases short, with 12 bases between. The CDR3 has 13 residues. The CDR3 protein is CASSLGHLGGYTF. CDR3 DNA sequence: TGTGCCAGCAGTTTAGGACATCTGGGAGGCTACACCTTC.

The chain links TRBV7-8 to TRBJ1-1; D unclear. Looked up from germline, CDR1 is SGHVS and CDR2 is FQNEAQ. V was trimmed by 5 bases and J by 1 base, leaving 14 bases between them. There are 15 residues in the CDR3. CDR3 nucleotide sequence: TGTGCCAGCAGCCCCCGTAGAAGCACGAACACTGAAGCTTTCTTT. This sequence encodes CASSPRRSTNTEAFF.

This clonotype was found a few times. The chain has TRBV18 and TRBJ2-3; 10 bases are a match to TRBD2. The CDR3 runs 16 residues. CDR1 KGHSH and CDR2 LQKENI come from the germline V gene. Losses at the gene ends were 2 bases for V and 1 base for J; bases not matched to a gene: 3. CDR3 protein: CASSPSGTSGTDTQYF. The CDR3 nucleotides are TGTGCCAGCTCACCAAGCGGGACTAGCGGCACAGATACGCAGTATTTT.

This clonotype has just a few counts. The chain joins TRBV6-6 to TRBJ2-7; D is possibly TRBD2 (5 bases). V lost 4 bases and J lost 3, with 7 bases in between. Germline V lookup: CDR1 MNHNY, CDR2 SVGAGI (reference sequence). This CDR3 region has 12 residues. For the CDR3, the DNA is TGTGCCAGCAGTTCCGGGAACTACGAGCAGTACGTC. This translates into CASSSGNYEQYV.

This clonotype came up a few times. The chain links TRBV7-9 to TRBJ1-4; D is ambiguous. The V end was cut by 1 base, the J end by 11 bases, with 8 bases between. The CDR3 length is 12 residues. Per the germline V gene, CDR1 is SEHNR and CDR2 is FQNEAQ (reference sequence). The CDR3 nucleotides are TGTGCCAGCAGCTTAGACAGCGGTAAACTGTTTTTT. Translating gives CASSLDSGKLFF.